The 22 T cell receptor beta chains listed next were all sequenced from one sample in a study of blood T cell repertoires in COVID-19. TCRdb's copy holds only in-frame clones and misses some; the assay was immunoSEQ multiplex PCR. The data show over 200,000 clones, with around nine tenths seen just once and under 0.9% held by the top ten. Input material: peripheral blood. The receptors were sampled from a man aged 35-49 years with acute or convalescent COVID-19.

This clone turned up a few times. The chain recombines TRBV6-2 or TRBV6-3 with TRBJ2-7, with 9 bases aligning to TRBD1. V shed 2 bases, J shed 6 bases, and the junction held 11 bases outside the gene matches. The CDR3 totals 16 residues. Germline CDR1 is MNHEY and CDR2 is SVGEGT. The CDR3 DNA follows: TGTGCCAGCAGTTACATAACACCGGGACAGGGAGGCGAGCAGTACTTC. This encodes CASSYITPGQGGEQYF.

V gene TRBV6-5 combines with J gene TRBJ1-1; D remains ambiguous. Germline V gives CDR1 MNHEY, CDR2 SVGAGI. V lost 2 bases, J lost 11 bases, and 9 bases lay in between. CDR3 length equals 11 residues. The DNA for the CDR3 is TGTGCCAGCAGTTACGGGCAGATGGCTTTCTTT. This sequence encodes CASSYGQMAFF.

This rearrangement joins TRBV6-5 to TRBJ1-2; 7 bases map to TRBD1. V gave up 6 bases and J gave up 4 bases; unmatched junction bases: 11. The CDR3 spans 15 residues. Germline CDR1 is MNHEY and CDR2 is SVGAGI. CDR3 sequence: CASSSPGTAVYGYTF. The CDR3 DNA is TGTGCCAGCAGCTCACCCGGGACAGCCGTCTATGGCTACACCTTC.

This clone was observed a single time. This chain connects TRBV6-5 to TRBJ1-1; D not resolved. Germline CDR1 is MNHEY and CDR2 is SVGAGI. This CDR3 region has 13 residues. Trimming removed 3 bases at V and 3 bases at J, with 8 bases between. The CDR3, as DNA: TGTGCCAGCAGTTATATGGGCCACACTGAAGCTTTCTTT. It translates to CASSYMGHTEAFF.

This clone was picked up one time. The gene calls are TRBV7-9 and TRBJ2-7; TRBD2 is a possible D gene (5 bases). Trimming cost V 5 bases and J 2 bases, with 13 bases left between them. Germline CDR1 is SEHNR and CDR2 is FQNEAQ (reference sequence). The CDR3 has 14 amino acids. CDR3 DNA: TGTGCCAGCAGCGCTAGCACGGTTCCCTACGAGCAGTACTTC. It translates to CASSASTVPYEQYF.

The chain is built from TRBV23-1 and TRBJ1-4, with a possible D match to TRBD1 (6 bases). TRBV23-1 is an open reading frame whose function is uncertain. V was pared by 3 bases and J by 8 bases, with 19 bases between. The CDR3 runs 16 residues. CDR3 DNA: TGCGCCAGCAGTCATTCCCGAAGGAGGGGGGGCGAAAAACTGTTTTTT. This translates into CASSHSRRRGGEKLFF.

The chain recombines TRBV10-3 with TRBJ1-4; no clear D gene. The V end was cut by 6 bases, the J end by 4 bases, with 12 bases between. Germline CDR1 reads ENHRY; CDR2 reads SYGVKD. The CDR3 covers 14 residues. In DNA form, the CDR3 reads TGTGCCATCAGACCCGGAGAGGGTAATGAAAAACTGTTTTTT. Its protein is CAIRPGEGNEKLFF.

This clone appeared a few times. For the CDR3, the DNA is TGTGCCATCAGTGCTGTGGGACAGGGCGAGGCTTTCTTT. This encodes CAISAVGQGEAFF. The chain employs TRBV10-3 and TRBJ1-1, with TRBD1 matching over 9 bases. This CDR3 is 13 amino acids long. CDR1 is ENHRY and CDR2 is SYGVKD in the germline V gene. V was clipped by 4 bases and J by 11 bases; unmatched bases: 8.

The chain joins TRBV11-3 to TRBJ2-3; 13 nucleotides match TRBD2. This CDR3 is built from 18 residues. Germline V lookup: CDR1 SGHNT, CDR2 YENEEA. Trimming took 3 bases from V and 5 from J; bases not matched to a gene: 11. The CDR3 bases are TGTGCCAGCAGCTTCACGGGCCAGGGACTAGCGGGGAAAGATACGCAGTATTTT. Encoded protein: CASSFTGQGLAGKDTQYF.

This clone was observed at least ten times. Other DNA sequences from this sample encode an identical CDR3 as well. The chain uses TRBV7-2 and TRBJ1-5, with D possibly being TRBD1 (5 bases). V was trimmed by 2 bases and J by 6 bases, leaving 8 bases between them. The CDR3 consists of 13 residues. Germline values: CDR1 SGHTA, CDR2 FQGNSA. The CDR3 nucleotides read TGTGCCAGCAGCTTAACAGGTGGTCAGCCCCAGCATTTT. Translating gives CASSLTGGQPQHF.

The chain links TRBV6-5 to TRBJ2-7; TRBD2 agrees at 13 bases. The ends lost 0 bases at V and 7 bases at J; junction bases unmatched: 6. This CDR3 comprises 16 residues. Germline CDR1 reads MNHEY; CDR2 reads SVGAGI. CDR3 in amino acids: CASSYSVLAGGREQYF. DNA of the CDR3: TGTGCCAGCAGTTACTCGGTACTAGCGGGGGGGCGTGAGCAGTACTTC.

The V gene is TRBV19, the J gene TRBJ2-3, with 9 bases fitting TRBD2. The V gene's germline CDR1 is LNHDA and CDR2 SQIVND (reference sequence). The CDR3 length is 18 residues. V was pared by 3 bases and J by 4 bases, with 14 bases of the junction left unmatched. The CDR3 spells CASSMTGTSILSADTQYF. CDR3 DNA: TGTGCCAGTAGTATGACCGGGACTAGCATCTTAAGCGCAGATACGCAGTATTTT.

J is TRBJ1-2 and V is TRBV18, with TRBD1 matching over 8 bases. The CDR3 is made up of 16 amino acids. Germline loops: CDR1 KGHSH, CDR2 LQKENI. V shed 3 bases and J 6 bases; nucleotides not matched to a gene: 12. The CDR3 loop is CASSPLQGGDQNGYTF. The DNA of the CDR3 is TGTGCCAGCTCACCGTTACAGGGGGGGGATCAAAATGGCTACACCTTC.

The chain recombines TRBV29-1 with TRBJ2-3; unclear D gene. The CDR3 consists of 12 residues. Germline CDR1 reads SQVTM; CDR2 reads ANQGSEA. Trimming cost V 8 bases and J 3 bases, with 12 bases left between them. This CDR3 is CSKKAGTDTQYF. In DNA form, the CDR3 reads TGCAGCAAGAAGGCAGGAACAGATACGCAGTATTTT.

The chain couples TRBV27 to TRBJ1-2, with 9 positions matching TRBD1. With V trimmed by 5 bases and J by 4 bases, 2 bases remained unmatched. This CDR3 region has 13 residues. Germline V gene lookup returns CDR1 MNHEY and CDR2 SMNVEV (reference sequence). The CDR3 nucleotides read TGTGCCAGCAGTCAACAGGGGGCCTATGGCTACACCTTC. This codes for CASSQQGAYGYTF.

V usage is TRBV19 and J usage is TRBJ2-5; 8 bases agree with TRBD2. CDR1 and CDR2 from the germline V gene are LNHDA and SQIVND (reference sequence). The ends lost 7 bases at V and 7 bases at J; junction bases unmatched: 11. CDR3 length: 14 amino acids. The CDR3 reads CASTAGLGSGTQYF. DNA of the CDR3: TGTGCCAGTACCGCGGGACTAGGGTCTGGGACCCAGTACTTC.

The CDR3 coding sequence is TGTGCCAGCTCCGGTGTGTACACAGATACGCAGTATTTT. Its translation: CASSGVYTDTQYF. This rearrangement joins TRBV7-6 to TRBJ2-3; D remains unclear. The CDR3 runs to 13 residues. Trimming pared 8 bases from V and 2 bases from J, leaving 11 bases between. The V gene's germline CDR1 is SGHVS and CDR2 FNYEAQ.

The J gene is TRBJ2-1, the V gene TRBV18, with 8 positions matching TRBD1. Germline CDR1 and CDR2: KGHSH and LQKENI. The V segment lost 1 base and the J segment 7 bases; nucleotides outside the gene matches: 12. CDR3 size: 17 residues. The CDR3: CASSPQEGQVMRNEQFF. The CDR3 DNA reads TGTGCCAGCTCACCACAAGAGGGACAGGTGATGCGAAATGAGCAGTTCTTC.

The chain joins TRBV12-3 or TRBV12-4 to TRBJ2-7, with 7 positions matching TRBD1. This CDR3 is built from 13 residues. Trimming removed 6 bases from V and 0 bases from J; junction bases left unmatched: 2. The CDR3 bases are TGTGCCAGCAGGGACAGGACCTCCTACGAGCAGTACTTC. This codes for CASRDRTSYEQYF.

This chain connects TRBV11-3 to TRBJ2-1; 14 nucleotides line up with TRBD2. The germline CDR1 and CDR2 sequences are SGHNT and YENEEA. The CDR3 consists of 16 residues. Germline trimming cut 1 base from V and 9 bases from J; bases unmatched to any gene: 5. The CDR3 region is CASSLATSGGAGEQFF. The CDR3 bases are TGTGCCAGCAGCTTAGCGACTAGCGGGGGGGCTGGTGAGCAGTTCTTC.

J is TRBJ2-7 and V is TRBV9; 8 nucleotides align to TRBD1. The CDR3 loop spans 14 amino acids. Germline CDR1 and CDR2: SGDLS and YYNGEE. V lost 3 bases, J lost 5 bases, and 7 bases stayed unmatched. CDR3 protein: CASSGRDRSDEQYF. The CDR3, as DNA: TGTGCCAGCAGCGGCCGGGACAGGTCCGACGAGCAGTACTTC.

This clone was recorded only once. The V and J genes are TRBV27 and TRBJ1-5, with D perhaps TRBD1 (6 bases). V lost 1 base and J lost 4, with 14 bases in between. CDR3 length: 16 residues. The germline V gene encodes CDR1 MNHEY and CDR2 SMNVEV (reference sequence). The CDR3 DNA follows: TGTGCCAGCAGTTTATGGGGGGGGCAGAGTAATCAGCCCCAGCATTTT. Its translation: CASSLWGGQSNQPQHF.